This T cell receptor beta chain came from a study of OX40 agonist ivuxolimab in advanced cancers. Sequencing used immunoSEQ multiplex PCR; TCRdb keeps in-frame clones, though not all of them. This sample has approximately 100,000 clones, with 90% found just once. The germline V gene has CDR1 LGHNA and CDR2 YSLEER. V shed 4 bases and J 3 bases; nucleotides not matched to a gene: 7. The CDR3 totals 15 residues. This clonotype originated in an adult with an advanced solid tumor such as melanoma, head and neck, liver or kidney cancer. V is TRBV4-3 and J is TRBJ2-7; 9 bases match TRBD1. The sample in question was CD4+ or CD8+ T cells sorted from blood, obtained in a trial of the OX40 agonist ivuxolimab. This CDR3 reads CASSRSGQGIYEQYF. The DNA for the CDR3 is TGCGCCAGCAGCCGCTCGGGACAGGGAATCTACGAGCAGTACTTC.